This TCR beta chain is drawn from a study of T cells expressing NK-cell markers. Study-level information: Source material for TCR beta repertoires consisted of sorted CD3+CD56+NKG2C+, CD3+CD56+NKG2C- and CD3+CD56-NKG2C+ T cells. One of the eight sequenced donors was seronegative, whereas the other seven were HCMV-seropositive.

Using the 5' RACE reads, TCRdb records one entry per CDR3 protein without DNA. Across around 470,000 distinct CDR3 sequences, the top ten clones capture approximately 1.5% of the sample. The CDR3 is 13 amino acids. The germline gives CDR1 DFQATT, CDR2 SNEGSKA (reference sequence). Sample: blood T cells: a sorted CD56 or NKG2C T cell subset, CD4+ or CD8+ T cells, or bulk PBMC T cells (not recorded which). This chain links TRBV20-1 with TRBJ1-5; the D call from TCRdb, TRBD1, cannot be confirmed without DNA. This clonotype originated in a woman aged 45-60 years in good health. CDR3 protein: CSAGTALNQPQHF.